This TCR beta chain was recovered during a study of CDR3 diversity in severe acne. This clonotype was seen repeatedly, ten times or more. MiXCR, applied by TCRdb to the PCR reads, yields one record per CDR3 protein. The sample shows over 100,000 distinct CDR3 sequences, roughly 51% of them seen only once. This receptor was taken from a male donor with acne. The sequenced material came from blood.

The CDR3 loop reads CASSLGSREANEQYF. DNA of the CDR3: TGTGCCAGCAGCTTGGGATCCCGGGAGGCCAACGAGCAGTACTTC. The chain combines TRBV5-4 with TRBJ2-7, with 7 nucleotides matching TRBD2. The CDR3 sequence is 15 residues long. With V trimmed by 0 bases and J by 5 bases, 8 bases remained unmatched. CDR1 and CDR2 from the germline V gene are SGHNT and YYREEE (reference sequence). The complete variable domain, with remaining parts taken from reference TRBV5-4 and TRBJ2-7, reads ETGVTQSPTHLIKTRGQQVTLRCSSQSGHNTVSWYQQALGQGPQFIFQYYREEENGRGNFPPRFSGLQFPNYSSELNVNALELDDSALYLCASSLGSREANEQYFGPGTRLTVT.